This TCR beta chain emerged from a study of T cell responses to AZD1222 COVID-19 vaccine (dated by TCRdb to the early 2020s). A note on the overall study: TCR sequencing was performed for roughly 240 trial participants, of whom around 200 were given two doses of AZD1222 and approximately 25 were given two doses of MenACWY control vaccine. Trial participants were enrolled by age into subgroups of 18-55, 56-69 and 70-plus years, and about 150, 27 and 61 TCR-sequenced participants, respectively, were included in these subgroups.

The CDR3 regions of human TCRbeta chains were analyzed by immunosequencing. The paper's data handling went like this. TCRs in the repertoires were compared against a reference library of SARS-CoV-2-specific TCRs that had been generated with the MIRA antigen-specificity platform. Breadth meant the fraction of unique TCRs that were SARS-CoV-2-associated, whereas depth meant the fraction of total T cells that were SARS-CoV-2-associated. Using the MIRA data, every spike-specific TCR was mapped to the spike region that the TCR reacted to and assigned to either a CD4 or a CD8 class. Log10-transformed breadth and depth values were compared by one-way ANOVA with Sidak's multiple comparisons tests. TCRdb's version of the immuneACCESS table is confined to in-frame rearrangements and falls short of the full clone set. An unresolved V gene accounts for under half of the shortfall where checked; the remainder is of unknown origin. Clone size and the V and J calls come from that table; the DNA yielded D and trimming. For this sample the table gives about 200,000 clones, of which approximately 90% were detected only once. The ten biggest clones cover around 3.7% of the sample.

Worth noting for this clone: The target of this receptor is not known. No quality values exist for individual bases; no much larger clone is one base distant.

This sample's time point label indicates: about 28 days (+/-7) after the second vaccine dose. Because spike-specific TCR depth and breadth did not differ between the two schedules, AZD1222 recipients who got a second dose at roughly 4 weeks were pooled with those who got a second dose at roughly 12 weeks. Vaccinee samples came from UK trials COV001 and COV002, including a single-blind randomized controlled phase 2/3 trial of AZD1222 (ChAdOx1 nCoV-19) in healthy adults. For TCRbeta chain sequencing, PBMC samples were collected from trial participants at day 0 and at day 28 after the second dose. What the research found in general, with its limitations: The 56-69-year group was small, and its depth increase did not reach significance, likely because of low power. Epitopes outside the regions mutated in the B.1.351 and B.1.1.7 variants were reportedly recognized by nearly half of the unique spike-specific TCRs. Conclusions about previously exposed vaccinees are limited because only five to seven AZD1222 recipients were SARS-CoV-2 seropositive at baseline. No day 14 peak-response samples were available, so repertoires were characterized only after the peak T cell response. The vaccine-associated CD4 TCRs covered the entire spike protein, and the dominant responses fell in regions 160-218 and 743-854. After two AZD1222 doses, both the breadth and the depth of spike-specific TCRs were significantly higher than at day 0 and than in MenACWY recipients. Participants were mostly white British and included more females than males, and it was suggested by the authors that clonal diversity may have been underestimated.

The CDR3 spans 12 residues, from the cysteine through the phenylalanine. Only CDR3 DNA remains: 36 bases, in frame from the first base. From V the trimming removes 4 bases and from J it removes 6 bases, while the gene matches leave 3 bases of the junction unaccounted for. Looking up the germline V gene (reference sequence) yields CDR1 PRHDT and CDR2 FYEKMQ. The sample was peripheral blood, taken 28 days after the second AZD1222 dose. Recombination linked TRBV13 to TRBJ2-7, and TRBD2 aligns with 7 junction nucleotides. This sequence was found in an adult who received the AZD1222 COVID-19 vaccine. The CDR3 region: CASSSQRGEQYF. The DNA reads as follows: TGTGCCAGCAGCTCCCAGCGGGGCGAGCAGTACTTC.